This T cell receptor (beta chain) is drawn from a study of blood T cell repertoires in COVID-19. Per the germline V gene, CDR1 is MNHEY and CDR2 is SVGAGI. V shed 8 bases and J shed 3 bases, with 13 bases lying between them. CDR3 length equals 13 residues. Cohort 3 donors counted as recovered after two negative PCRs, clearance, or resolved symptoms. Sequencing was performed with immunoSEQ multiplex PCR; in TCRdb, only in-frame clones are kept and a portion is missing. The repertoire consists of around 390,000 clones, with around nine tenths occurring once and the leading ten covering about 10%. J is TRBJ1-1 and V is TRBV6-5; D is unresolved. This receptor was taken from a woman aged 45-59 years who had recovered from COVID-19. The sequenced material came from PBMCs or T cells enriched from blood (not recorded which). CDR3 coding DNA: TGTGCCAGCCTTAGTAGAGGGTACACTGAAGCTTTCTTT. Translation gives CASLSRGYTEAFF.